The rows below give T cell receptor beta chains drawn from one sample of a study of PD-1 blockade in classical Hodgkin lymphoma. Generated by immunoSEQ multiplex PCR, the TCRdb table keeps only in-frame clones and is missing some. The sample has 7,200 or so clones, roughly three quarters seen once. Sequences were derived from peripheral blood mononuclear cells (PBMCs), sampled before the second cycle of nivolumab. The receptors were sampled from a human donor with classical Hodgkin lymphoma. Both conserved end residues are part of each CDR3. The order of the fields is CDR3 length, V gene, CDR3 protein.

len: 15; v_gene: TRBV6-6; CDR3aa: CASRGTRGGTDTQYF
len: 14; v_gene: TRBV29-1; CDR3aa: CSVEAGTVTYEQYF
len: 16; v_gene: TRBV7-9; CDR3aa: CASSPRGRDVEYGYTF
len: 14; v_gene: TRBV28; CDR3aa: CASSPPTGGEKLFF
len: 14; v_gene: TRBV28; CDR3aa: CASSSGTGSPPLHF
len: 15; v_gene: TRBV5-6; CDR3aa: CASSRMDSSNQPQHF
len: 13; v_gene: TRBV19; CDR3aa: CASSNHMNTEAFF
len: 14; v_gene: TRBV5-4; CDR3aa: CASSFRGGDNEQFF
len: 12; v_gene: TRBV5-1; CDR3aa: CASSLSGNGYTF
len: 14; v_gene: TRBV18; CDR3aa: CASSPQGAVETQYF
len: 12; v_gene: TRBV18; CDR3aa: CASSPDDKEQFF
len: 15; v_gene: TRBV9; CDR3aa: CASSVGGTTTDEQFF
len: 17; v_gene: TRBV7-9; CDR3aa: CASSLQDFTGSRSPLHF
len: 17; v_gene: TRBV11-3; CDR3aa: CASSPSGVQGGTGELFF
len: 15; v_gene: TRBV2; CDR3aa: CASSEVQGAHSEQFF
len: 14; v_gene: TRBV11-2; CDR3aa: CASGAGGSTETQYF
len: 13; v_gene: TRBV19; CDR3aa: CASSIETGYGYTF
len: 14; v_gene: TRBV10-3; CDR3aa: CAISGQGVNYGYTF
len: 12; v_gene: TRBV19; CDR3aa: CASRDSYSEQFF
len: 16; v_gene: TRBV7-9; CDR3aa: CASSPSLQGARETQYF
len: 16; v_gene: TRBV9; CDR3aa: CASSVSPGVGTGELFF
len: 12; v_gene: TRBV7-6; CDR3aa: CASSGTTYEQYF
len: 18; v_gene: TRBV18; CDR3aa: CASSPIPPTRTGYGEQYF
len: 14; v_gene: TRBV6-6; CDR3aa: CASHEVGFQETQYF
len: 13; v_gene: TRBV5-6; CDR3aa: CASSPWTFAEQYF
len: 12; v_gene: TRBV7-9; CDR3aa: CASRVGDTEAFF
len: 16; v_gene: TRBV5-6; CDR3aa: CASSLKSSGWSDTQYF
len: 11; v_gene: TRBV2; CDR3aa: CASSEGVTQYF
len: 17; v_gene: TRBV18; CDR3aa: CASSPPAGQGTYNEQFF
len: 13; v_gene: TRBV5-1; CDR3aa: CASSLSQYNEQFF
len: 14; v_gene: TRBV5-1; CDR3aa: CASSYGGLDEKLFF
len: 15; v_gene: TRBV28; CDR3aa: CASSLLGSNTDTQYF
len: 14; v_gene: TRBV19; CDR3aa: CASSISAGAYEQYF
len: 17; v_gene: TRBV4-2; CDR3aa: CASSSGDTSGVSYEQYF
len: 17; v_gene: TRBV7-9; CDR3aa: CASSSGGGLEGADTQYF
len: 16; v_gene: TRBV5-5; CDR3aa: CASSLRAGTTNEKLFF
len: 14; v_gene: TRBV30; CDR3aa: CAWSTGQGGDTQYF
len: 14; v_gene: TRBV6-5; CDR3aa: CASSEGGFVYEQYF
len: 15; v_gene: TRBV28; CDR3aa: CASSSGTGLLYEQYF
len: 16; v_gene: TRBV6-6; CDR3aa: CASSYSQGTPNEKLFF
len: 14; v_gene: TRBV11-2; CDR3aa: CASSPSGTVYEQYF
len: 15; v_gene: TRBV5-5; CDR3aa: CASSLSVGVREKLFF
len: 11; v_gene: TRBV25-1; CDR3aa: CASGTAYEQYF
len: 15; v_gene: TRBV7-2; CDR3aa: CASSPRTAGRSGYTF
len: 14; v_gene: TRBV6-4; CDR3aa: CASSDSDRTGELFF
len: 16; v_gene: TRBV13; CDR3aa: CASSPAQGKGLSEQYF
len: 14; v_gene: TRBV11-2; CDR3aa: CASSPIGGTDTQYF
len: 15; v_gene: TRBV5-1; CDR3aa: CASSAGTRGQETQYF